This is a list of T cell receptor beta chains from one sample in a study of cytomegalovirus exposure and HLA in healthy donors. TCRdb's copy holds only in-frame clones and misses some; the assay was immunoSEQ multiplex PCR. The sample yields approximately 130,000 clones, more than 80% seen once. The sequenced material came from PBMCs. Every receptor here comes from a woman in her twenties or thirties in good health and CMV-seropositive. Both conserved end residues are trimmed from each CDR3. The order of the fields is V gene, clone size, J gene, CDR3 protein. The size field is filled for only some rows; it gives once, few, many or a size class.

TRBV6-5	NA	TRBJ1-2	ASSYSYSPYGYT
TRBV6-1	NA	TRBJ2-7	ASSEARGGTYEQY
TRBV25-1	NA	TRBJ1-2	ASSIGANYGYT
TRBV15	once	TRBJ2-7	ATSPWAVDSYEQY
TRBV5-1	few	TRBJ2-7	ASSLGPSGGGREQY
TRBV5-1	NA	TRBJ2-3	ASSLDTPGTDTQY
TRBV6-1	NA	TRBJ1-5	ACTRDRDQPQH
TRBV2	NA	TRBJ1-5	ASSRQSFNQPQH
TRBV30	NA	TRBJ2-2	AWNPRVTGELF
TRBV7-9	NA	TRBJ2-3	ASSLRGGRSDTQY
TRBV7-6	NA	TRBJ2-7	ASSLDEGAYEQY
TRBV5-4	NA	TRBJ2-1	ASSPRFYNEQF
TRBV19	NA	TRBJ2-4	ASSPGHLLAKNIQY
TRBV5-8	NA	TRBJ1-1	ASSPGAPNTEAF
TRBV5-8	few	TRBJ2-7	ASSRRDRGHEQY
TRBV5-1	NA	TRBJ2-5	ASSFNSETQY
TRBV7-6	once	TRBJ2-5	ASSLVLVETQY
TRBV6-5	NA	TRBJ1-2	ASTGGFGYT
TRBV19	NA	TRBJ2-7	AKPEGQGRTSGIYEQY
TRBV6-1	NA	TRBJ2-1	ATQLAGRWNEQF
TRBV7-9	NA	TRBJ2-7	ASSLHLAGASYEQY
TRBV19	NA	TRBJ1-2	ASSNQGIGYGYT
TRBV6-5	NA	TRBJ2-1	ASRLQGDYNEQF
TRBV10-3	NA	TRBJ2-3	AIKPQGPGTDTQY
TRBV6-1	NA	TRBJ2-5	ASREGLAGSETQY
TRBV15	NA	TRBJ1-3	ATSSWQGTSGNTIY
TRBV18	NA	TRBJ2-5	ASSLGVQETQY
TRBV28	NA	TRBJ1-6	ASSIGQGGGSPLH
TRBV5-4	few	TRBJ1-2	ASSSTANYGYT
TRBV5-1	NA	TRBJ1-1	ASSAGQPLNTEAF
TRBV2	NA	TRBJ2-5	ASSESVQETQY
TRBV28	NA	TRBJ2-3	ASSPAGSTDTQY
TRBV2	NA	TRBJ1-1	ASSDTRGVGQ
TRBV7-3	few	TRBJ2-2	ASSLTTGSGELF
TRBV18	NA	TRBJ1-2	ASSPPADRYGYT
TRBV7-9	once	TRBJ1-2	ASSLQGEGGGYT
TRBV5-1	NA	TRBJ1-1	ASTPQGPNTEAF
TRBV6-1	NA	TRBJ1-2	ASREARGGGYT
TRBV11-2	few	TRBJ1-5	ASSLYTGSNQPQH